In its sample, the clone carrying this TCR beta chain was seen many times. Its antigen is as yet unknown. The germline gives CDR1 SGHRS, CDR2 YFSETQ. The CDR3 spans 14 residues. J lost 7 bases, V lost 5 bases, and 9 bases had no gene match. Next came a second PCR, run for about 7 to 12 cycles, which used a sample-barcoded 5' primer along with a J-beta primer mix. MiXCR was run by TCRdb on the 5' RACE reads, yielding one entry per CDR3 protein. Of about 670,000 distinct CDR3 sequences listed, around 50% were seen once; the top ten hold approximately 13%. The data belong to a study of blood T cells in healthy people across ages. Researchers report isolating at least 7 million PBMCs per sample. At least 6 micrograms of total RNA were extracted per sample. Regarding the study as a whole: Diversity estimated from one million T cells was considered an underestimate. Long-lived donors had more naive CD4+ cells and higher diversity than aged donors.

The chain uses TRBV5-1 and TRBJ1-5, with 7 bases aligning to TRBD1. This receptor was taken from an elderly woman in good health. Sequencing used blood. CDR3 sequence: CASSPGQQGQPQHF. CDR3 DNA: TGCGCCAGCAGTCCGGGCCAACAGGGGCAGCCCCAGCATTTT.